This T cell receptor (beta chain) was found in a study of molecular identifiers for immune sequencing clone quantification. TCRdb independently ran MiXCR on the PCR reads; one entry per CDR3 protein. The repertoire consists of more than 550,000 distinct CDR3 sequences, with about 25% occurring once and the leading ten covering about 0.8%. The CDR3 loop spans 15 amino acids. Trimming cost V 3 bases and J 2 bases; bases outside gene matches: 6. Germline CDR1 ENHRY, CDR2 SYGVKD. This clonotype was seen a few times. The chain recombines TRBV10-3 with TRBJ2-7, with 8 bases fitting TRBD2. Sample: naive CD8+ T cells from blood, with Jurkat cell RNA spiked in. Documented subset: FACS-sorted CD8+CD4-CCR7+CD45RA+ naive T cells. This clonotype was sampled from a human donor in good health. Some libraries in this study had Jurkat cell RNA spiked in. In DNA form, the CDR3 reads TGTGCCATCAGTGATCTTACTAGCGGAACCTACGAGCAGTACTTC. Translated, it gives CAISDLTSGTYEQYF.